This record concerns one T cell receptor beta chain sequence. What it binds is not known. Measured with immunoSEQ multiplex PCR; TCRdb has only the in-frame clones, and not every one. Of fewer than 85,000 clones in the sample, about 92% were seen once. V was trimmed by 3 bases and J by 5 bases, leaving 4 bases between them. The CDR3 is 12 residues long. Germline CDR1 and CDR2: MDHEN and SYDVKM. The sample belongs to a study of brain T cells in children with intractable seizures. The study's findings and limits: Viral specificity was inferred only from CDR3 similarity; HCMV serostatus was unknown.

The J gene is TRBJ2-2, the V gene TRBV28; D gene ambiguous. The sample consisted of peripheral blood, taken at surgery. This TCR was sampled from a boy in the first two years of life with tuberous sclerosis and intractable seizures. CDR3 coding DNA: TGTGCCAGCAGTTTGGTAACCGGGGAGCTGTTTTTT. Translating gives CASSLVTGELFF.